This TCR beta chain appears in the sequencing data of a study of PD-1 blockade in classical Hodgkin lymphoma. Clones were read by immunoSEQ multiplex PCR, and TCRdb kept only the in-frame ones, dropping some. The sample shows under 4,500 clones, 60% to 65% of them seen only once. This CDR3 comprises 13 residues. The V end was cut by 5 bases, the J end by 3 bases, with 10 bases between. Germline CDR1 MNHNS, CDR2 SASEGT. Patients all relapsed after autologous stem cell transplantation, and there was variation in brentuximab vedotin exposure. This sequence originates from a human donor with classical Hodgkin lymphoma. The source was peripheral blood mononuclear cells (PBMCs), collected at baseline. The V gene is TRBV6-1, the J gene TRBJ2-5; D is uncertain. The CDR3, as DNA: TGTGCCAGCAGTTATGGGCTAAAAGAGACCCAGTACTTC. Translating gives CASSYGLKETQYF.